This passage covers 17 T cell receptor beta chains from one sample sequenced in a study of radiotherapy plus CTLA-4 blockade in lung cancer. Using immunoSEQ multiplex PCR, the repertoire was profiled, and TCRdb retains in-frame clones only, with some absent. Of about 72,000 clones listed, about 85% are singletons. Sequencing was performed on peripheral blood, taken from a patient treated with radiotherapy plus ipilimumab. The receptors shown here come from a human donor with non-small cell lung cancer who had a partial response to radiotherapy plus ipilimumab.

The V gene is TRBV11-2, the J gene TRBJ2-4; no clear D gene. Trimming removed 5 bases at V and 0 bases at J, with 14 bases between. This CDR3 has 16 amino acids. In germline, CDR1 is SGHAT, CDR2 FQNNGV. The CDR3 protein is CASSPRGALAKNIQYF. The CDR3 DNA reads TGTGCCAGCAGCCCCCGCGGCGCCCTAGCCAAAAACATTCAGTACTTC.

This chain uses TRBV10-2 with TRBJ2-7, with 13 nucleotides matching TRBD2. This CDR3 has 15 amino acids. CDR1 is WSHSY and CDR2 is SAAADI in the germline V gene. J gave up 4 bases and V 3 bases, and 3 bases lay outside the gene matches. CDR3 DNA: TGCGCCAGCAGTGACTGGACTAGCGGGAGTTACGAGCAGTACTTC. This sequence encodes CASSDWTSGSYEQYF.

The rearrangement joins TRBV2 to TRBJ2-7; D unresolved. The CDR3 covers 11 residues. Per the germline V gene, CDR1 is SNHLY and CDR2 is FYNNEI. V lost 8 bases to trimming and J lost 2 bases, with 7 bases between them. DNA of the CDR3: TGTGCCAGCTTTACTCCCTACGAGCAGTACTTC. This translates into CASFTPYEQYF.

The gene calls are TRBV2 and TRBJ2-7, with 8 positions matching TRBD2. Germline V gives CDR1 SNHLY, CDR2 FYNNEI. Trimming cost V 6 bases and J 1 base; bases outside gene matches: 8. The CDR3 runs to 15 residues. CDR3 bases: TGTGCCAGCAGCCTTGGTTCTAGCGGGTCCTACGAGCAGTACTTC. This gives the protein CASSLGSSGSYEQYF.

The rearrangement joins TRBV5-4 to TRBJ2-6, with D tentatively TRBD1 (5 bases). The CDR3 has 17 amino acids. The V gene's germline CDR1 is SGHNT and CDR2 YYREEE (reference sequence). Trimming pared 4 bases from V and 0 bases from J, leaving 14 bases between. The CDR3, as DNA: TGTGCCAGCAGCCTCTTTCGACAGCGCTCTGGGGCCAACGTCCTGACTTTC. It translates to CASSLFRQRSGANVLTF.

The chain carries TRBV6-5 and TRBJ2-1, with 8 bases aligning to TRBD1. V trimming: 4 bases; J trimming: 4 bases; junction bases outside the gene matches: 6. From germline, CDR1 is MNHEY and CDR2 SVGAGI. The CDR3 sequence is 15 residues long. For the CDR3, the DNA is TGTGCCAGCAGTTCCCGGGGACAGGCGTACAATGAGCAGTTCTTC. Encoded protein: CASSSRGQAYNEQFF.

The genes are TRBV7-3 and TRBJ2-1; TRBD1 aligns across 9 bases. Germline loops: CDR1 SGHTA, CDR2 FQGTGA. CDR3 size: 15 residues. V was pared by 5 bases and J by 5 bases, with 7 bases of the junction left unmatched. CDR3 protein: CASSPRDRENNEQFF. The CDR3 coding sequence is TGTGCCAGCAGCCCCCGGGACAGGGAAAACAATGAGCAGTTCTTC.

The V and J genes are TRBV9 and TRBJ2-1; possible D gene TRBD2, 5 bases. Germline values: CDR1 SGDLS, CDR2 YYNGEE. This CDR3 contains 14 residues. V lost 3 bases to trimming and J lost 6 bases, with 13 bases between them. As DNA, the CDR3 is TGTGCCAGCAGCGAACGGAGCGGTCCCAATGAGCAGTTCTTC. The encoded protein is CASSERSGPNEQFF.

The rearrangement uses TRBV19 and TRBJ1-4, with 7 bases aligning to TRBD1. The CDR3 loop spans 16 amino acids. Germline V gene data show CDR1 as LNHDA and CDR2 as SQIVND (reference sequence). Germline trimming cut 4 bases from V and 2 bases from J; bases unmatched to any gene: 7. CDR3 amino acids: CASSTTGRPTNEKLFF. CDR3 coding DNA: TGTGCCAGTAGTACGACAGGGAGGCCGACTAATGAAAAACTGTTTTTT.

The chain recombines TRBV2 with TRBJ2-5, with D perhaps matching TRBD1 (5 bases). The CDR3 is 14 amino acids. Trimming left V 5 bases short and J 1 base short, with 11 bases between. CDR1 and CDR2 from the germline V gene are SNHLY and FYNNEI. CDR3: CASSYGAAQETQYF. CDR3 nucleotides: TGTGCCAGCAGTTATGGGGCGGCCCAAGAGACCCAGTACTTC.

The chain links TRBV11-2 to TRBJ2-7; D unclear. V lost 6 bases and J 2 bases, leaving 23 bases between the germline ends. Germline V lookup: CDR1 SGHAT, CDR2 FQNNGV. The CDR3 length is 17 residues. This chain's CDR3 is CASRTSRGDGRTYEQYF. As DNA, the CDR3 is TGTGCCAGCAGGACCAGTAGAGGCGACGGAAGAACCTACGAGCAGTACTTC.

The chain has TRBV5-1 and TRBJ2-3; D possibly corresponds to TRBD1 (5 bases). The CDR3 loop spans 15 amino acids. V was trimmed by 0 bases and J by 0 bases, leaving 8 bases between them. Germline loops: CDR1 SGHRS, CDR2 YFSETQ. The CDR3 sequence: CASSLGQTSTDTQYF. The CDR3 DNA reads TGCGCCAGCAGCTTGGGACAGACTAGCACAGATACGCAGTATTTT. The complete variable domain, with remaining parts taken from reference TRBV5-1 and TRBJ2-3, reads KAGVTQTPRYLIKTRGQQVTLSCSPISGHRSVSWYQQTPGQGLQFLFEYFSETQRNKGNFPGRFSGRQFSNSRSEMNVSTLELGDSALYLCASSLGQTSTDTQYFGPGTRLTVL.

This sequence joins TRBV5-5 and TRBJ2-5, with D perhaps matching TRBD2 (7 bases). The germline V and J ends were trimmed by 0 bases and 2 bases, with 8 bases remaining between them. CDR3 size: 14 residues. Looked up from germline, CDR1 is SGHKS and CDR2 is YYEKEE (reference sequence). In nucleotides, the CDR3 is TGTGCCAGCAGCTTGGAGGGGGGGCAAGAGACCCAGTACTTC. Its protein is CASSLEGGQETQYF.

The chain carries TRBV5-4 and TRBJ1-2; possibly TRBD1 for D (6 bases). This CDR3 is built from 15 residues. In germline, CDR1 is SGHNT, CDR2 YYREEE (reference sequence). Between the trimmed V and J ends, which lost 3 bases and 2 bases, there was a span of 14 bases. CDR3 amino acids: CASSWGGIQNYGYTF. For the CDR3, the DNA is TGTGCCAGCAGCTGGGGGGGCATCCAAAACTATGGCTACACCTTC.

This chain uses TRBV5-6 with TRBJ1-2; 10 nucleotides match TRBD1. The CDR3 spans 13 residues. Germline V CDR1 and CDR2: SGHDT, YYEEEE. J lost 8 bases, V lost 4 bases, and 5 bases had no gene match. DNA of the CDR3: TGTGCCAGCAGCCGGACAGGGGGTTTAGGCTACACCTTC. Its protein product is CASSRTGGLGYTF.

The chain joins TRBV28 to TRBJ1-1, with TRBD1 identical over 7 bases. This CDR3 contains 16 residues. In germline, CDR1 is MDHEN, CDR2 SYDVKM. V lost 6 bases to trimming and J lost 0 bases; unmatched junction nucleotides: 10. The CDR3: CASSPLGQTLNTEAFF. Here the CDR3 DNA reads TGTGCCAGCAGCCCTCTGGGACAGACACTGAACACTGAAGCTTTCTTT.

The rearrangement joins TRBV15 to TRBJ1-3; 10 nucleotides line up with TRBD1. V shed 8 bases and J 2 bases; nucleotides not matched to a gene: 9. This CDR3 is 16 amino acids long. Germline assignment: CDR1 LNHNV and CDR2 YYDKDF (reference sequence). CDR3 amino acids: CATGGRGQGTGNTIYF. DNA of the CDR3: TGTGCCACCGGGGGTCGGGGACAGGGGACTGGAAACACCATATATTTT.